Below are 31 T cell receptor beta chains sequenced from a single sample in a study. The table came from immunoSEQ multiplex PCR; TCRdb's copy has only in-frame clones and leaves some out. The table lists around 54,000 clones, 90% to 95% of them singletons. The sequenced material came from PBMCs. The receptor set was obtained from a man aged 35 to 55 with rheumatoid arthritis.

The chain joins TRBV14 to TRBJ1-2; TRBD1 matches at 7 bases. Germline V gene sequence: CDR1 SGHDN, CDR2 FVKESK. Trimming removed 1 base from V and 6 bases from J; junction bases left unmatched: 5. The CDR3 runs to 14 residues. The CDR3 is CASSQAGGAHGYTF. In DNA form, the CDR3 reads TGTGCCAGCAGCCAAGCAGGGGGGGCACATGGCTACACCTTC.

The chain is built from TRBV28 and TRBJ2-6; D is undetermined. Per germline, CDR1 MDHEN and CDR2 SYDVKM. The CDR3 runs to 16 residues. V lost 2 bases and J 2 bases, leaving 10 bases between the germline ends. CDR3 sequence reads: CASSLIPGAGANVLTF. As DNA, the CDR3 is TGTGCCAGCAGTTTAATTCCTGGGGCTGGGGCCAACGTCCTGACTTTC.

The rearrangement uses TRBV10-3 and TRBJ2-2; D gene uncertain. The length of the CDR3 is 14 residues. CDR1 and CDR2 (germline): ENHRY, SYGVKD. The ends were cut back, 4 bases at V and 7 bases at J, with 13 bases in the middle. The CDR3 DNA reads TGTGCCATCAGTGTAAAGGGAACGGGCGGGGAGCTGTTTTTT. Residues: CAISVKGTGGELFF.

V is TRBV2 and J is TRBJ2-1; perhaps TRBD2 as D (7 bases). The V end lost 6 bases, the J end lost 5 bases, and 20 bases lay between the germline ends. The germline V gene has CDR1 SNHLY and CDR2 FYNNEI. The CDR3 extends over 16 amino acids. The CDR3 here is CASSASGGRSNNEQFF. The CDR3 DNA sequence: TGTGCCAGCAGCGCCTCCGGGGGGCGTTCAAACAATGAGCAGTTCTTC.

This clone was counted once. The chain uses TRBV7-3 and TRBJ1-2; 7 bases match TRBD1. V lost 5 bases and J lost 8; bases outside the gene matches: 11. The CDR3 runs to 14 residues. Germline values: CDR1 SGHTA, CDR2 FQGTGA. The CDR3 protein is CASSPTPTGRGYTF. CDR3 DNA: TGTGCCAGCAGCCCTACCCCGACAGGGAGAGGCTACACCTTC.

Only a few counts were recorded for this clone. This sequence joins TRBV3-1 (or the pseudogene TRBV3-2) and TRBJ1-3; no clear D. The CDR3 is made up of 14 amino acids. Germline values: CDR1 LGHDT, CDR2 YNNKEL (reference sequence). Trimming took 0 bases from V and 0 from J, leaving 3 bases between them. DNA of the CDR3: TGTGCCAGCAGCCAAGAGGGCTCTGGAAACACCATATATTTT. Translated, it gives CASSQEGSGNTIYF.

The CDR3 coding sequence is TGCGCCAGCAGCCAGATCGAAACCGGGGCCTACCAAGAGACCCAGTACTTC. Protein: CASSQIETGAYQETQYF. The chain uses TRBV4-1 and TRBJ2-5; TRBD1 or TRBD2 may be the D gene (5 bases each). This CDR3 region has 17 residues. Germline CDR1 is MGHRA and CDR2 is YSYEKL. V gave up 3 bases and J gave up 0 bases, with 17 bases separating them.

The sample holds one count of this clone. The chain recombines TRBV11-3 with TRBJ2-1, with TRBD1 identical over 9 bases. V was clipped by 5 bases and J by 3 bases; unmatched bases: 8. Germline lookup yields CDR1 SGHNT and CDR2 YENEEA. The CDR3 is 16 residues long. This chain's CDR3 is CASSPRGTGSYNEQFF. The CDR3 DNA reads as TGTGCCAGCAGCCCGAGGGGGACAGGGAGCTACAATGAGCAGTTCTTC. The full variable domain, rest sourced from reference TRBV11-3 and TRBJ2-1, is EAGVVQSPRYKIIEKKQPVAFWCNPISGHNTLYWYLQNLGQGPELLIRYENEEAVDDSQLPKDRFSAERLKGVDSTLKIQPAELGDSAVYLCASSPRGTGSYNEQFFGPGTRLTVL.

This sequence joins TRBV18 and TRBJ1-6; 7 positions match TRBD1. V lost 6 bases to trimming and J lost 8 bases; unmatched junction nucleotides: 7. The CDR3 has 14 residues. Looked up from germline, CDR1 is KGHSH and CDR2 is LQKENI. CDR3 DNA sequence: TGTGCCAGCTCTCCAGGGGGGTCGGATTCACCCCTCCACTTT. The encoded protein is CASSPGGSDSPLHF.

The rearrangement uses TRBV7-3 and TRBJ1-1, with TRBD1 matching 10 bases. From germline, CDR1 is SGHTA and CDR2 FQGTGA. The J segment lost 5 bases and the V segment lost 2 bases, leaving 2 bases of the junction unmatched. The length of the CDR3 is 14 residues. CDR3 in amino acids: CASSLGQGVTEAFF. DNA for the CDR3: TGTGCCAGCAGCTTAGGACAGGGGGTGACTGAAGCTTTCTTT. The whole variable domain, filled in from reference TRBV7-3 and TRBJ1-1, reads GAGVSQTPSNKVTEKGKYVELRCDPISGHTALYWYRQSLGQGPEFLIYFQGTGAADDSGLPNDRFFAVRPEGSVSTLKIQRTERGDSAVYLCASSLGQGVTEAFFGQGTRLTVV.

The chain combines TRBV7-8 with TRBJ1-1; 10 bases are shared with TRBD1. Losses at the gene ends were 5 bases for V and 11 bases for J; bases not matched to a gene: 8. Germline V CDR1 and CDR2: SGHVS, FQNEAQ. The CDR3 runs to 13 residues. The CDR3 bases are TGTGCCAGCAGCAGGGACAGGGGAGGTGATGCTTTCTTT. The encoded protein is CASSRDRGGDAFF.

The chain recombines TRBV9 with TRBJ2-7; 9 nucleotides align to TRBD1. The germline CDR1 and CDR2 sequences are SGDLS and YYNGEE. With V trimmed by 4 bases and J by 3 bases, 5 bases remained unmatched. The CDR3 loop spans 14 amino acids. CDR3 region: CASSPGTGIYEQYF. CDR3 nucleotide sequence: TGTGCCAGCAGCCCCGGGACAGGGATCTACGAGCAGTACTTC.

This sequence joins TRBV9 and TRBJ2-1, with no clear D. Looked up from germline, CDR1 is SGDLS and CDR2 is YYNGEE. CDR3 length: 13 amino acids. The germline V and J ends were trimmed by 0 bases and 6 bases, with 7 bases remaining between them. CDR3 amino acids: CASSVVRSNEQFF. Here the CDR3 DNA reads TGTGCCAGCAGCGTAGTCAGATCCAATGAGCAGTTCTTC.

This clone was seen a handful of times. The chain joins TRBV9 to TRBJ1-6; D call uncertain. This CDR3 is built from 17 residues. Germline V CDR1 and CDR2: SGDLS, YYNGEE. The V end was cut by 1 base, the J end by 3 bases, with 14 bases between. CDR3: CASSVQDFPRYNSPLHF. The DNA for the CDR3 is TGTGCCAGCAGCGTACAGGATTTCCCTCGCTATAATTCACCCCTCCACTTT.

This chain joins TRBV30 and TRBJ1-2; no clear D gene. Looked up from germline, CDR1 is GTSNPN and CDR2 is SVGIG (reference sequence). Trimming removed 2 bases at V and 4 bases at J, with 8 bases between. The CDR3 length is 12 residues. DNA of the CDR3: TGTGCCTGGAGTAGCGTATCCTATGGCTACACCTTC. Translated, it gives CAWSSVSYGYTF.

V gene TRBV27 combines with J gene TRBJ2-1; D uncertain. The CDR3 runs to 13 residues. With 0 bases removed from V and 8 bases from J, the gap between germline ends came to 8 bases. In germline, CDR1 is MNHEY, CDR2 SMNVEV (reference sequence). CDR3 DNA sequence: TGTGCCAGCAGTTTATCGCTTGAGGATGAGCAGTTCTTC. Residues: CASSLSLEDEQFF.

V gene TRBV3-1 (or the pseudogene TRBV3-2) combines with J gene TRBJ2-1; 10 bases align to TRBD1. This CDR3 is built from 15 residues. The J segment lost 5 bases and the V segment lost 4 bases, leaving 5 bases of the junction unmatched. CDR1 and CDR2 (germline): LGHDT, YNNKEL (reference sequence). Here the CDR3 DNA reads TGTGCCAGCAGCCTTACCGGGACAGGGGACAATGAGCAGTTCTTC. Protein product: CASSLTGTGDNEQFF.

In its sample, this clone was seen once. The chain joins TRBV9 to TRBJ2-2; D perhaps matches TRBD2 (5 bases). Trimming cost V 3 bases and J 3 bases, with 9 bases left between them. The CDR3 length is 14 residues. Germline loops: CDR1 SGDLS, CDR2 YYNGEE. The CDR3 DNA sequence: TGTGCCAGCAGCGATGGCGGGTACACCGGGGAGCTGTTTTTT. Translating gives CASSDGGYTGELFF.

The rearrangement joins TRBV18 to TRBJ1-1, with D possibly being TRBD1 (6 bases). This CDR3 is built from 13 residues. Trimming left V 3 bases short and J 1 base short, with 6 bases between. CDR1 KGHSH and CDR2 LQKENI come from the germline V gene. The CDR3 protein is CASSPGQNTEAFF. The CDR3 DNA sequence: TGTGCCAGCTCACCGGGACAGAACACTGAAGCTTTCTTT. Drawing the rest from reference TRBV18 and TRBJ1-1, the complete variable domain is NAGVMQNPRHLVRRRGQEARLRCSPMKGHSHVYWYRQLPEEGLKFMVYLQKENIIDESGMPKERFSAEFPKEGPSILRIQQVVRGDSAAYFCASSPGQNTEAFFGQGTRLTVV.

In DNA, the CDR3 is TGTGCCAGCTCACCAAACAGGGCAGGGGGCTTCCACGAGCAGTACTTC. Amino acid sequence: CASSPNRAGGFHEQYF. This sequence joins TRBV18 and TRBJ2-7; 8 nucleotides align to TRBD1. V shed 2 bases and J 5 bases; nucleotides not matched to a gene: 11. CDR3 length equals 16 residues. CDR1 is KGHSH, CDR2 LQKENI, per germline.

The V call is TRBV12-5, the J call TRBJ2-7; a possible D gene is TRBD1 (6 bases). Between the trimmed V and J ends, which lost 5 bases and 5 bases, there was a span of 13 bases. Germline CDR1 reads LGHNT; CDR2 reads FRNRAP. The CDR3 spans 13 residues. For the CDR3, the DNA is TGTGCTAGTGGTACAGGGTTAGGCAACGAGCAGTACTTC. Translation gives CASGTGLGNEQYF.

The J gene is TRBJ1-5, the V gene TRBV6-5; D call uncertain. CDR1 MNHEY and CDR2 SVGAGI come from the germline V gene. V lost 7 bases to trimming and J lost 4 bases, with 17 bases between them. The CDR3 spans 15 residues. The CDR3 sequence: CASIPTGTGNQPQHF. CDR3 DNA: TGTGCCAGCATCCCGACGGGAACGGGGAATCAGCCCCAGCATTTT.

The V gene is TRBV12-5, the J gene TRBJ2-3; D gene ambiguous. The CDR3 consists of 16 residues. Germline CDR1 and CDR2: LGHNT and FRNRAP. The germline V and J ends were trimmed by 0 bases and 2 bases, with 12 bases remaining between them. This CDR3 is CASGLVGGVDTDTQYF. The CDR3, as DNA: TGTGCTAGTGGTTTGGTGGGTGGGGTGGACACAGATACGCAGTATTTT.

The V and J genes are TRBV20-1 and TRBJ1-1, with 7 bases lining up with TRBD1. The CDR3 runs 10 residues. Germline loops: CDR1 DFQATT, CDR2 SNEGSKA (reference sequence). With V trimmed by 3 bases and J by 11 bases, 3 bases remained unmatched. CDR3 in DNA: TGCAGTGCTAGGACAGGGCAGGCTTTCTTT. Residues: CSARTGQAFF.

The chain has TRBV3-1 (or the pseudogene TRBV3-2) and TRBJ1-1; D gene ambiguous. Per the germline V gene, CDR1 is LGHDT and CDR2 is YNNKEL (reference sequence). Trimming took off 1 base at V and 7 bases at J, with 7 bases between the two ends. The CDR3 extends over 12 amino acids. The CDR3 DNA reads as TGTGCCAGCAGCCAAGCGGCAGGTGAAGCTTTCTTT. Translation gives CASSQAAGEAFF.

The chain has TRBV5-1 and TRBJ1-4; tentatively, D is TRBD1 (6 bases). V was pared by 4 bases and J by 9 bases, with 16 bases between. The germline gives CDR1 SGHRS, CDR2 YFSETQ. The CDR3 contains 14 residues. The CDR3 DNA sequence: TGCGCCAGCAGCGCAGGGGACAATGAAAAAAAACTGTTTTTT. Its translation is CASSAGDNEKKLFF.

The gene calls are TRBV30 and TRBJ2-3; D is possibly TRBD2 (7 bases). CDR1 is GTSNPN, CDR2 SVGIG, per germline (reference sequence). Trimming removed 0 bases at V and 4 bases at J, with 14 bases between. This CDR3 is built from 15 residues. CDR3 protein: CAWSVGGGAPDTQYF. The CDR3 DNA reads TGTGCCTGGAGTGTTGGTGGGGGGGCCCCAGATACGCAGTATTTT.

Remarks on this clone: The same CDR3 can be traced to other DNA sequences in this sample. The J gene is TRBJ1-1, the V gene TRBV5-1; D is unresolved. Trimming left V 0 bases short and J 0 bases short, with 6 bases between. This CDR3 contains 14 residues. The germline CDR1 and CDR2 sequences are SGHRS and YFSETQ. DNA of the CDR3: TGCGCCAGCAGCTTGGAACAGCTGAACACTGAAGCTTTCTTT. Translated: CASSLEQLNTEAFF.

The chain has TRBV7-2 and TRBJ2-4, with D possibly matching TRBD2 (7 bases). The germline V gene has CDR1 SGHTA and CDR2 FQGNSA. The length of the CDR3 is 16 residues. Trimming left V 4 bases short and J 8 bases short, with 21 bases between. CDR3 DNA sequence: TGTGCCAGCAGCTCCCGGGACATTGGCCGGGGGGACATTCAGTACTTC. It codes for CASSSRDIGRGDIQYF.

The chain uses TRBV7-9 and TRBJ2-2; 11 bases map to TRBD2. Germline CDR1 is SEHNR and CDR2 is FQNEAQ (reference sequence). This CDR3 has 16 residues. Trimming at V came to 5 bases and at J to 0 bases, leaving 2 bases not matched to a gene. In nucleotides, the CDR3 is TGTGCCAGCAGCCCGACTAGCGGGGCGAACACCGGGGAGCTGTTTTTT. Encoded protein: CASSPTSGANTGELFF.

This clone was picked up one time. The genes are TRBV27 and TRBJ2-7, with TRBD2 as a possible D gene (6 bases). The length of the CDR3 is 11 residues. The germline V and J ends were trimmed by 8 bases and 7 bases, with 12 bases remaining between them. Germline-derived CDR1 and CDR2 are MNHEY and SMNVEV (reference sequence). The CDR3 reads CASQLGGEQYF. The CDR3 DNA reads TGTGCCAGCCAACTGGGGGGTGAGCAGTACTTC.